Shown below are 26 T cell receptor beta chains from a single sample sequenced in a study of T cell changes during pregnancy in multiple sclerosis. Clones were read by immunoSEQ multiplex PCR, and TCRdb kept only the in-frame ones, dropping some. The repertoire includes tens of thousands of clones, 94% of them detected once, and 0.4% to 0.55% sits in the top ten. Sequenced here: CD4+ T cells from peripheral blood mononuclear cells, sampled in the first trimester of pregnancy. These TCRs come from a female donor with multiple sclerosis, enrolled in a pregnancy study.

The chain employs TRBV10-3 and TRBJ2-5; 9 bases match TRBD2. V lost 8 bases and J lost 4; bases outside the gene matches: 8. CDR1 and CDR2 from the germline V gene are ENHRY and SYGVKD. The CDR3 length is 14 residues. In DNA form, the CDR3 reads TGTGCCATCGCCCTAGCGGGGAATGCAGAGACCCAGTACTTC. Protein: CAIALAGNAETQYF.

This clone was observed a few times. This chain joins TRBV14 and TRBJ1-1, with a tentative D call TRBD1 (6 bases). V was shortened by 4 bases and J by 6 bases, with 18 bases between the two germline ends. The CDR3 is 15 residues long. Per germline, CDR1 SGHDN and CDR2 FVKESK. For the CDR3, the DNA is TGTGCCAGCAGCCCCCGGACAGCCGGCGCGGCTGAAGCTTTCTTT. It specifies CASSPRTAGAAEAFF.

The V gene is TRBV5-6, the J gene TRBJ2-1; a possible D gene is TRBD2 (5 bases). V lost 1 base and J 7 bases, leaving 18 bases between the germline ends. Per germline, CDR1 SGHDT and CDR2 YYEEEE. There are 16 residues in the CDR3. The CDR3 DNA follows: TGTGCCAGCAGCTTGCGTTTCGGGCCTTCGGGGAATGAGCAGTTCTTC. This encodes CASSLRFGPSGNEQFF.

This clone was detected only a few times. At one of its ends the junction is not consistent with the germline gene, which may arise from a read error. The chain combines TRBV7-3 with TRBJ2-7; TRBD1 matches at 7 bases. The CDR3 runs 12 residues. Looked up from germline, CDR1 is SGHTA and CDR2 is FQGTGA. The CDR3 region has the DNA TGTGCCAGCAGCACCTCAGGGGGAACGGCGCACTTC. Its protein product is CASSTSGGTAHF.

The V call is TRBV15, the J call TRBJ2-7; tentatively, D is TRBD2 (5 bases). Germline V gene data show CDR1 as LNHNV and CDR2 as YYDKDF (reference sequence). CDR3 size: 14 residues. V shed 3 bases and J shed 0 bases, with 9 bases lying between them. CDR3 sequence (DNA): TGTGCCACCAGCAGCCCGGGATTCTCCTACGAGCAGTACTTC. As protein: CATSSPGFSYEQYF.

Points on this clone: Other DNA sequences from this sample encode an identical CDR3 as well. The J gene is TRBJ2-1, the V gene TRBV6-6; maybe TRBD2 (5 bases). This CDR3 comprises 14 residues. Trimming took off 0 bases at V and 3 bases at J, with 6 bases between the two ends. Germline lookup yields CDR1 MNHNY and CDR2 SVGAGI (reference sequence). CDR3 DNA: TGTGCCAGCAGTTACTCGAGGGTCTACAATGAGCAGTTCTTC. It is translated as CASSYSRVYNEQFF.

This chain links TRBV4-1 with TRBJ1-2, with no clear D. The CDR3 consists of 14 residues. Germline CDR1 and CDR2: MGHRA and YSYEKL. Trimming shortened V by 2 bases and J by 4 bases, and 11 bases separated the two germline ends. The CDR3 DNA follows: TGCGCCAGCAGCCAACTTCCCCTCTCCTATGGCTACACCTTC. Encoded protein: CASSQLPLSYGYTF.

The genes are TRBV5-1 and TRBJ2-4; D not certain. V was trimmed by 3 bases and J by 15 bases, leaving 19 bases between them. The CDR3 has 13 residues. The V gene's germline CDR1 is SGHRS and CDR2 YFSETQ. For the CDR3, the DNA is TGCGCCAGCAGCTCGACGGGTGGGTATACGAGGTACTTC. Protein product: CASSSTGGYTRYF.

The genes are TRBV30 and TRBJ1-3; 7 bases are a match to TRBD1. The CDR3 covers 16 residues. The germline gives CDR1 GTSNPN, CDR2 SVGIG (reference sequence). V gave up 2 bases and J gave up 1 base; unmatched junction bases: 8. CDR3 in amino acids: CAWSKGQPLSGNTIYF. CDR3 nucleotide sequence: TGTGCCTGGAGTAAGGGACAGCCACTTTCTGGAAACACCATATATTTT.

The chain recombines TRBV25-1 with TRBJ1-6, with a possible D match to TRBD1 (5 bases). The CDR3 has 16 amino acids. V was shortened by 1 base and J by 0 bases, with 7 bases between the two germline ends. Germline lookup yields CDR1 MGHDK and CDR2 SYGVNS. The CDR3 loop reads CASSEWGSSYNSPLHF. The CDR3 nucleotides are TGTGCCAGCAGTGAATGGGGCAGCTCCTATAATTCACCCCTCCACTTT.

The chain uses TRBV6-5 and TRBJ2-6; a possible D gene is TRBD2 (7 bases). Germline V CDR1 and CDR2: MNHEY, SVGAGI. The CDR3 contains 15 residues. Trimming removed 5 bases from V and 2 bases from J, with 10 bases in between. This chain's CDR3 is CASSGGGAGANVLTF. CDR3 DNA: TGTGCCAGCAGTGGGGGGGGCGCTGGGGCCAACGTCCTGACTTTC.

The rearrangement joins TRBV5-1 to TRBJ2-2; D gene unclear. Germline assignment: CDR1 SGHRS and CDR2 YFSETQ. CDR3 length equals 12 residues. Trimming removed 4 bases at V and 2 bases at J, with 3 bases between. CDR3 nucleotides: TGCGCCAGCAGCCAAAACACCGGGGAGCTGTTTTTT. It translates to CASSQNTGELFF. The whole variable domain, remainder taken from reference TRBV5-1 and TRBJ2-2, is KAGVTQTPRYLIKTRGQQVTLSCSPISGHRSVSWYQQTPGQGLQFLFEYFSETQRNKGNFPGRFSGRQFSNSRSEMNVSTLELGDSALYLCASSQNTGELFFGEGSRLTVL.

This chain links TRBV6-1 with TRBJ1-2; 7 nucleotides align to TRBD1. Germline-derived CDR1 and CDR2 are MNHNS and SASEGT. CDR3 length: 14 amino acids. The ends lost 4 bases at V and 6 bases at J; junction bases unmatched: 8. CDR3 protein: CASSVQTGRDGYTF. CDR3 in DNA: TGTGCCAGCAGTGTACAGACAGGGCGGGATGGCTACACCTTC.

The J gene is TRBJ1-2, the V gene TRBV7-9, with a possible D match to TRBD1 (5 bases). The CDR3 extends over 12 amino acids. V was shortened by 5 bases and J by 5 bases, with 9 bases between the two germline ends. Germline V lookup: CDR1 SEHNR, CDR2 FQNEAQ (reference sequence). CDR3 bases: TGTGCCAGCAGCCTGGGACTTTATGGCTACACCTTC. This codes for CASSLGLYGYTF. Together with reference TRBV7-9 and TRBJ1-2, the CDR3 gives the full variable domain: DTGVSQNPRHKITKRGQNVTFRCDPISEHNRLYWYRQTLGQGPEFLTYFQNEAQLEKSRLLSDRFSAERPKGSFSTLEIQRTEQGDSAMYLCASSLGLYGYTFGSGTRLTVV.

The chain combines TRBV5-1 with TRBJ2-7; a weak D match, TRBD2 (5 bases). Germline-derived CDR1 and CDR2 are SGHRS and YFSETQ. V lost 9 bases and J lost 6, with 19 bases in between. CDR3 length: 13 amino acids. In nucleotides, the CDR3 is TGCGCCAACGAGGTAAAGGAGGTGGGCGAGCAGTACTTC. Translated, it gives CANEVKEVGEQYF.

DNA for the CDR3: TGTGCCAGCAGAACCGGTGGACTAGCGGGGAACACCGGGGAGCTGTTTTTT. This encodes CASRTGGLAGNTGELFF. This chain uses TRBV2 with TRBJ2-2; 11 bases align to TRBD2. V shed 6 bases, J shed 1 base, and the junction held 7 bases outside the gene matches. In germline, CDR1 is SNHLY, CDR2 FYNNEI. This CDR3 spans 17 amino acids.

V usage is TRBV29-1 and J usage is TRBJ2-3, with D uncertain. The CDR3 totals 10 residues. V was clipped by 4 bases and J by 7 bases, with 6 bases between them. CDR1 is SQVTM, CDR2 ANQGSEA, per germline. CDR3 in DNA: TGCAGCGTTGGGCAAAATACGCAGTATTTT. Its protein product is CSVGQNTQYF.

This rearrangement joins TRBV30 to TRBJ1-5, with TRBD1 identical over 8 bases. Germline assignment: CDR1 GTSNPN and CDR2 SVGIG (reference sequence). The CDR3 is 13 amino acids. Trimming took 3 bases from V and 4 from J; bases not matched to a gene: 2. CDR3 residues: CAWSRDRNQPQHF. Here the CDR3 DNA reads TGTGCCTGGAGCCGGGACAGGAATCAGCCCCAGCATTTT. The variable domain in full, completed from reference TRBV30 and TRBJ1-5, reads SQTIHQWPATLVQPVGSPLSLECTVEGTSNPNLYWYRQAAGRGLQLLFYSVGIGQISSEVPQNLSASRPQDRQFILSSKKLLLSDSGFYLCAWSRDRNQPQHFGDGTRLSIL.

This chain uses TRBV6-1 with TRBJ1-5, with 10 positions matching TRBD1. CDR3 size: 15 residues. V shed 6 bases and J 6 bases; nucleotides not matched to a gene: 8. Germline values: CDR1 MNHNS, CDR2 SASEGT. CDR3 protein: CASRRQGAQGQPQHF. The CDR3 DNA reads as TGTGCCAGCAGGCGACAGGGGGCGCAAGGTCAGCCCCAGCATTTT.

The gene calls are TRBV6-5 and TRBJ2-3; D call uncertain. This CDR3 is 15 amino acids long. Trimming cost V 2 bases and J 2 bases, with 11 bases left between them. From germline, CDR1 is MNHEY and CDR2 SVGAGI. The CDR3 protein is CASSYLPLPTDTQYF. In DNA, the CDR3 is TGTGCCAGCAGTTACCTCCCCCTACCCACAGATACGCAGTATTTT.

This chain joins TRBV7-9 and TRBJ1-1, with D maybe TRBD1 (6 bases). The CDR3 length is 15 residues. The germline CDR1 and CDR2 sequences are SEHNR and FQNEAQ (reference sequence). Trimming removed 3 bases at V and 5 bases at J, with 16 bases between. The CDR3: CASSFGVGAGTEAFF. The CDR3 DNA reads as TGTGCCAGCAGCTTCGGGGTGGGGGCCGGTACTGAAGCTTTCTTT.

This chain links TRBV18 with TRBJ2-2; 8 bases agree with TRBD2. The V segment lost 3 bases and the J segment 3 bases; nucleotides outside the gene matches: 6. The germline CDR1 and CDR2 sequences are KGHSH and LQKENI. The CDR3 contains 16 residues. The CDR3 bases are TGTGCCAGCTCACCGGTAGCGGGGTCCCACACCGGGGAGCTGTTTTTT. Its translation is CASSPVAGSHTGELFF.

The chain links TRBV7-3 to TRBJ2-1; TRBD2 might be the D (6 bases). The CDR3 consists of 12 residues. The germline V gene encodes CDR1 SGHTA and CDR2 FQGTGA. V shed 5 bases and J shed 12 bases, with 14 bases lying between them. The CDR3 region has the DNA TGTGCCAGCAGCCAGACCGGGGGTAGGCAGTTCTTC. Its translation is CASSQTGGRQFF.

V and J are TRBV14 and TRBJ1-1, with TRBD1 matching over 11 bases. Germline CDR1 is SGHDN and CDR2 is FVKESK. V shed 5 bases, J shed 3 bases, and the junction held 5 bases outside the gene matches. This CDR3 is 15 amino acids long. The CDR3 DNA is TGTGCCAGCAGCACCCGGACAGGGGGCCACACTGAAGCTTTCTTT. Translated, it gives CASSTRTGGHTEAFF.

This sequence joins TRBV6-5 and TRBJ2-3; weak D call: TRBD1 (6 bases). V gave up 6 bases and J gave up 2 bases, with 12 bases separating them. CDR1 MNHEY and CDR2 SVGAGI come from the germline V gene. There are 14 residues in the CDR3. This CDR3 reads CASRFGQSTDTQYF. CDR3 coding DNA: TGTGCCAGCAGATTTGGACAGTCCACAGATACGCAGTATTTT.

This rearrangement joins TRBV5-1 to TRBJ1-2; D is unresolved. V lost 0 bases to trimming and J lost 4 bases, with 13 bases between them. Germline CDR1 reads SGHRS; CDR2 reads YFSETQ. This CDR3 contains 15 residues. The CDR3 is CASSLESGFSYGYTF. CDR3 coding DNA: TGCGCCAGCAGCTTGGAGAGCGGGTTTTCCTATGGCTACACCTTC.